This T cell receptor (beta chain) was profiled in a study of blood T cell repertoires in COVID-19 (TCRdb year 2020). Context from the whole study: Samples covering the acute and convalescent phases of COVID-19 were provided by collaborators in the United States, Italy and Spain. The material from the prospective study consisted of cDNA or gDNA derived from T cells, B-cell-depleted T cells, or PBMCs. Deeply sampled blood TCRbeta repertoires from subjects exposed to, actively infected with, or recovered from COVID-19 were included in the dataset. The repertoires were released in a freely available public database meant as a resource for research on the immune response to SARS-CoV-2. The samples were drawn from the first 160 participants of the ongoing ImmuneRACE study and from 950 to 1,500 subjects provided by 6 global collaborators. Nearly every sample came with metadata listing a de-identified subject ID, COVID-19 status, age in years and sex. Where available, HLA class I and class II types were taken from metadata supplied by the sample provider and were not determined by assay-based typing. Broader findings and caveats from the paper: The amount of clinical and demographic metadata varied by source and participant and was provided uncurated.

Whole blood was collected in K2EDTA tubes by collaborating institutions according to the institutions' own protocols. For TCRbeta analysis, collaborators shipped samples as frozen whole blood, isolated PBMCs, or DNA extracted from either of those sample types. TCRbeta CDR3 regions were amplified from genomic DNA using the immunoSEQ Assay, a bias-controlled multiplex PCR. As for the original processing: Nucleated cell counts per sample were estimated from amplification of reference gene primers within the assay. To quantify the absolute abundance of each unique TCRbeta CDR3 rearrangement, sequence reads were collapsed and filtered. For each sample, productive Simpson clonality was calculated as the square root of Simpson's diversity index across productive rearrangements. The table comes from immuneACCESS by way of TCRdb, which keeps in-frame sequences with V and J called. Part of the clones is missing from these tables; in studies checked, under half for an unresolved V gene and the rest for unknown reasons. V, J and clone size are taken as reported in that table, and D and trimming were inferred from the DNA itself. Within this sample are about 87,000 clones, with approximately 86% of them counted one time only. The ten largest account for about 5% of the sample.

Taken from the germline V gene, the CDR1 and CDR2 loops are SGHRS and YFSETQ. The cysteine opens and the phenylalanine closes a CDR3 of 12 amino acids. The sequence is cut down to CDR3 DNA, 36 bases in frame from base 1. With respect to this clone: Its antigen remains undetermined. The junction departs from the called germline gene at one end, perhaps through a read error.

The TCR sequence derives from a man aged 35 to 55 with acute or convalescent COVID-19. The sequence is built from TRBV5-1 and TRBJ2-5; the D gene assignment is ambiguous. Sequencing input: peripheral blood. The nucleotides are TGCGCCAGCAGTATTCAAAATGGAGAGGTTCACTTC. Its translation is CASSIQNGEVHF.